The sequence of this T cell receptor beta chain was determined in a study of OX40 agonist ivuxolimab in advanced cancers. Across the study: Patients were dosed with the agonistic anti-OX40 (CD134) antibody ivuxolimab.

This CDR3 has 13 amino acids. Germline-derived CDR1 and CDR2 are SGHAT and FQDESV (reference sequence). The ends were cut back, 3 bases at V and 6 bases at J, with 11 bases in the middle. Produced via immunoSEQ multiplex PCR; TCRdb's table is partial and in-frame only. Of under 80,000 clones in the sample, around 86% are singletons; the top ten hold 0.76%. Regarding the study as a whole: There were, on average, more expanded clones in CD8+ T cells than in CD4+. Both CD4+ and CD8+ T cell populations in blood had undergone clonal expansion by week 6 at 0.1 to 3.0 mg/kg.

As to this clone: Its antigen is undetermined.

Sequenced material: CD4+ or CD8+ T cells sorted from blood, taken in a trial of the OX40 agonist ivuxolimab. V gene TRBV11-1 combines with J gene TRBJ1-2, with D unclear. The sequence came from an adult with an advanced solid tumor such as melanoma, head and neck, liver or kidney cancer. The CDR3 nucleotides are TGTGCCAGCAGCTTTTATGAGGAAAATGGCTACACCTTC. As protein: CASSFYEENGYTF.